This T cell receptor beta chain was identified in a study of blood T cell repertoires in COVID-19. Study-level background: Italy, Spain and the United States were the sources of the convalescent and acute COVID-19 samples. PBMCs, B-cell-depleted T cells, or T cells provided the cDNA or gDNA that made up the material.

This CDR3 has 13 amino acids. The V and J ends lost 11 bases and 3 bases respectively, with 16 bases between them. The germline gives CDR1 ENHRY, CDR2 SYGVKD. Original processing methods: Amplified reference gene primers provided the basis for estimating nucleated cell counts. Sequencing used immunoSEQ multiplex PCR; TCRdb keeps in-frame clones, though not all of them. V and J calls and clone size are copied from that table; D and trimming were computed from the DNA. The table records about 140,000 clones, under 85% of them present only once. The sequence came from a man aged 45 to 65 with active or convalescent COVID-19. The sequencing input was peripheral blood. The chain combines TRBV10-3 with TRBJ2-5; the D gene is possibly TRBD1 (6 bases). CDR3 amino acids: CAANPTGEETQYF. The CDR3 DNA reads TGTGCCGCAAACCCGACAGGCGAAGAGACCCAGTACTTC.